The 19 T cell receptor beta chains listed next were all sequenced from one sample in a study of T cells in Graves' hyperthyroidism and ophthalmopathy. It was RNA transcripts that yielded the amplified TCR beta CDR3 regions. Primed by the HTBI set, a first-round RT-PCR was run on the TCR CDR3. TCRdb itself ran the multiplex PCR reads through MiXCR, one entry per CDR3 protein. The table has about 52,000 distinct CDR3 sequences, under 50% seen once. What was sequenced was blood. These receptors all come from a woman aged 45-65 years with Graves' ophthalmopathy.

This clonotype was observed at least ten times. This chain uses TRBV20-1 with TRBJ2-1; weak D call: TRBD1 (5 bases). The V and J ends lost 1 base and 5 bases respectively, with 12 bases between them. Germline V lookup: CDR1 DFQATT, CDR2 SNEGSKA (reference sequence). The CDR3 loop spans 14 amino acids. CDR3 region: CSARGGGYHNEQFF. The CDR3, as DNA: TGCAGTGCTAGAGGGGGCGGTTACCACAATGAGCAGTTCTTC.

This clonotype was recorded many times. The chain combines TRBV11-1 with TRBJ2-7; D unclear. Trimming took off 2 bases at V and 4 bases at J, with 12 bases between the two ends. The CDR3 covers 14 residues. Per germline, CDR1 SGHAT and CDR2 FQDESV (reference sequence). CDR3 DNA: TGTGCCAGCAGCTTATCTGGGAAAGGGTACGAGCAGTACTTC. The encoded protein is CASSLSGKGYEQYF. Variable domain in full (rest from reference TRBV11-1 and TRBJ2-7): EAEVAQSPRYKITEKSQAVAFWCDPISGHATLYWYRQILGQGPELLVQFQDESVVDDSQLPKDRFSAERLKGVDSTLKIQPAELGDSAMYLCASSLSGKGYEQYFGPGTRLTVT.

As to this clonotype: Given the absence of the conserved phenylalanine or tryptophan at the CDR3 end, a read error is likely. The V call is TRBV3-1, the J call TRBJ2-2; D remains unclear. Trimming shortened V by 9 bases and J by 6 bases, and 14 bases separated the two germline ends. The CDR3 is 13 residues long. Germline CDR1 and CDR2: LGHDT and YNNKEL (reference sequence). The CDR3 region has the DNA TGTGCCAGTAAACGCTCAATCGCCGGGGAGCTGTTTTCT. Translation: CASKRSIAGELFS.

As concerns this clonotype: This may be a read error: a much more frequent sequence differs by one nucleotide. The missing conserved phenylalanine or tryptophan at the end of this CDR3 makes a read error likely. The chain links TRBV6-5 to TRBJ1-5; D gene unclear. The CDR3 runs 13 residues. Deletions cut 4 bases from V and 7 bases from J, with 11 bases between. Per the germline V gene, CDR1 is MNHEY and CDR2 is SVGAGI. As DNA, the CDR3 is TGTGCCAGCAGTTTAGAGGTTCGGCAGCCCCAGCATCTT. Residues: CASSLEVRQPQHL.

The sample holds many counts of this clonotype. This sequence joins TRBV5-1 and TRBJ1-2, with no clear D. V dropped 4 bases and J dropped 8 bases, with 15 bases sitting between them. Looked up from germline, CDR1 is SGHRS and CDR2 is YFSETQ. The length of the CDR3 is 13 residues. CDR3 region: CASSREGGRGYTF. In nucleotides, the CDR3 is TGCGCCAGCAGCCGCGAGGGCGGTCGGGGCTACACCTTC.

This clonotype was seen many times. The rearrangement links TRBV6-6 to TRBJ1-2; TRBD1 matches 7 bases. The CDR3 is 15 residues long. Germline trimming cut 4 bases from V and 5 bases from J; bases unmatched to any gene: 10. Per germline, CDR1 MNHNY and CDR2 SVGAGI (reference sequence). The CDR3 reads CASSSSGTVFYGYTF. The CDR3 DNA reads TGTGCCAGCAGTTCGTCCGGGACAGTCTTTTATGGCTACACCTTC.

This clonotype was counted ten times or more. The rearrangement links TRBV12-3 or TRBV12-4 to TRBJ2-1; the match to TRBD1 covers 7 bases. The CDR3 contains 19 residues. Germline trimming cut 3 bases from V and 5 bases from J; bases unmatched to any gene: 19. Written as DNA, the CDR3 is TGTGCCAGCAGTTTCGGCGCAGGGGGAACCCGTTCAATAAACAATGAGCAGTTCTTC. Its protein product is CASSFGAGGTRSINNEQFF.

This clonotype was picked up many times. The J gene is TRBJ2-3, the V gene TRBV19, with D possibly being TRBD1 or TRBD2 (6 bases each). This CDR3 contains 17 residues. The V gene lost 2 bases and the J gene lost 4 bases, with 19 bases spanning the gap. CDR1 is LNHDA, CDR2 SQIVND, per germline (reference sequence). CDR3 loop: CASSIRGASEWADTQYF. The CDR3 nucleotides are TGTGCCAGTAGTATAAGGGGGGCTAGCGAGTGGGCAGATACGCAGTATTTT.

CDR3 loop: CSVQQAETQYF. CDR3 nucleotides: TGCAGTGTGCAACAGGCTGAGACCCAGTACTTC. V and J are TRBV20-1 and TRBJ2-5; the D gene is possibly TRBD1 (5 bases). The CDR3 consists of 11 residues. Germline V gene lookup returns CDR1 DFQATT and CDR2 SNEGSKA (reference sequence). The germline V and J ends were trimmed by 7 bases and 5 bases, with 11 bases remaining between them.

A remark on this clonotype: An end of the junction differs from the germline gene, which may be a read error. V is TRBV28 and J is TRBJ1-2, with 8 positions matching TRBD1. Germline values: CDR1 MDHEN, CDR2 SYDVKM. CDR3 size: 15 residues. In DNA form, the CDR3 reads TGTGCCTGCAGCCCGGGACAGGTGCCAATCTATGGCTACACCTTC. It encodes CACSPGQVPIYGYTF.

This chain connects TRBV19 to TRBJ2-7; 8 bases fit TRBD2. Germline CDR1 is LNHDA and CDR2 is SQIVND (reference sequence). The CDR3 sequence is 13 residues long. The chain's CDR3 is CVRYSGSGFEQYF. CDR3 coding DNA: TGTGTCAGATACAGCGGGAGTGGGTTCGAGCAGTACTTC.

This clonotype showed up just once. V usage is TRBV10-1 and J usage is TRBJ1-2; D not resolved. Germline CDR1 reads WNHNN; CDR2 reads SYGVQD (reference sequence). Deletions cut 2 bases from V and 4 bases from J, with 5 bases between. The CDR3 is 12 amino acids. CDR3 residues: CASSENGYGYTF. In DNA form, the CDR3 reads TGCGCCAGCAGTGAGAACGGCTATGGCTACACCTTC.

The chain joins TRBV7-2 to TRBJ2-5, with 16 positions matching TRBD2. J lost 5 bases, V lost 11 bases, and 17 bases had no gene match. Germline CDR1 SGHTA, CDR2 FQGNSA. The CDR3 contains 18 residues. For the CDR3, the DNA is TGTGCCGGCCCGGGACTAGCGGGAGGGCATGGTGTGGATGAGACCCAGTACTTC. Encoded protein: CAGPGLAGGHGVDETQYF.

This clonotype was observed at least ten times. The J gene is TRBJ2-7, the V gene TRBV28, with TRBD2 matching over 7 bases. The trim removed 10 bases at V and 0 bases at J, leaving 9 bases unmatched. The CDR3 totals 14 residues. Looked up from germline, CDR1 is MDHEN and CDR2 is SYDVKM. As DNA, the CDR3 is TGTGCCACCTGCGGGAGTAGCGCCTCCTACGAGCAGTACTTC. This sequence encodes CATCGSSASYEQYF.

In its sample, this clonotype was seen once. The chain recombines TRBV28 with TRBJ2-5; no reliable D call. Trimming stripped 3 bases from V and 7 bases from J, with 18 bases between. This CDR3 spans 15 amino acids. The germline gives CDR1 MDHEN, CDR2 SYDVKM. As DNA, the CDR3 is TGTGCCAGCAGTTTTGGAGCGTTATTAGAGGTGACCCAGTACTTC. Translation gives CASSFGALLEVTQYF.

On this clonotype: The junction and the germline gene differ at one end; a read error may be behind it. The chain carries TRBV19 and TRBJ2-2; D is possibly TRBD2 (5 bases). The CDR3 extends over 15 amino acids. Germline lookup yields CDR1 LNHDA and CDR2 SQIVND (reference sequence). CDR3 bases: TGTGCCAGTAGTATAGATGGGAGAGTTTCCGGGGAGCTGCTTTTT. It is translated as CASSIDGRVSGELLF.

This clonotype was seen at least ten times. The chain recombines TRBV19 with TRBJ1-1; perhaps TRBD1 as D (5 bases). V was cut by 5 bases and J by 6 bases, with 13 bases left in between. The length of the CDR3 is 13 residues. The germline V gene encodes CDR1 LNHDA and CDR2 SQIVND (reference sequence). CDR3 coding DNA: TGTGCCAGTAGTCCGGGGGGGGTCTCTGAAGCTTTCTTT. It specifies CASSPGGVSEAFF.

This clonotype was recorded many times. The chain couples TRBV7-9 to TRBJ2-3, with TRBD2 as a possible D gene (5 bases). The CDR3 length is 15 residues. Germline CDR1 SEHNR, CDR2 FQNEAQ (reference sequence). V dropped 5 bases and J dropped 3 bases, with 15 bases sitting between them. The CDR3 DNA reads TGTGCCAGCAGCCGACGGGGAGTGTGGACAGATACGCAGTATTTT. It yields the protein CASSRRGVWTDTQYF.

This clonotype was observed at least ten times. This rearrangement joins TRBV20-1 to TRBJ1-6, with D hard to call. With 0 bases removed from V and 4 bases from J, the gap between germline ends came to 10 bases. The CDR3 covers 15 residues. Germline-derived CDR1 and CDR2 are DFQATT and SNEGSKA (reference sequence). This CDR3 reads CSARDFMGYNSPLHF. CDR3 nucleotides: TGCAGTGCTAGAGACTTTATGGGTTATAATTCACCCCTCCACTTT.